This T cell receptor (beta chain) was found in a study of blood T cell repertoires in COVID-19. Method: immunoSEQ multiplex PCR; TCRdb's copy keeps in-frame clones and lacks some. The sample holds some 400,000 clones; approximately 89% are singletons and the top ten take 10%. The sequenced material came from peripheral blood. This TCR was sampled from a woman in her twenties or thirties with COVID-19, enrolled during active disease.

The CDR3 region is CASSIHSGRYTGELFF. CDR3 in DNA: TGTGCCAGCAGCATACATAGCGGGAGGTACACCGGGGAGCTGTTTTTT. V and J are TRBV2 and TRBJ2-2; 10 nucleotides align to TRBD2. This CDR3 has 16 residues. Germline V gene sequence: CDR1 SNHLY, CDR2 FYNNEI. After removal of 6 bases from V and 3 bases from J, the junction contained 7 bases not matched to a gene.